The present entry profiles one T cell receptor (beta chain) with its context. This entry is derived from a study of blood T cell repertoires in COVID-19. The protocol was immunoSEQ multiplex PCR, while the TCRdb copy is restricted to in-frame clones and leaves out a portion. The data hold some 100,000 clones, with roughly 92% observed a single time. This sequence originates from a man aged 65 to 79 with acute or convalescent COVID-19. Sequencing used peripheral blood.

The CDR3 spells CASSFVGTGELFF. The CDR3 DNA is TGTGCCAGCAGTTTTGTCGGGACCGGGGAGCTGTTTTTT. This rearrangement joins TRBV27 to TRBJ2-2, with D unresolved. V lost 3 bases to trimming and J lost 5 bases, with 7 bases between them. CDR1 and CDR2 (germline): MNHEY, SMNVEV (reference sequence). This CDR3 is 13 amino acids long.